The 26 T cell receptor beta chains below all came from one sample that was sequenced in a study of glioma-infiltrating T cells after dendritic cell vaccination. The table came from immunoSEQ multiplex PCR; TCRdb's copy has only in-frame clones and leaves some out. Of 85,000 to 95,000 clones listed, around 86% are singletons. Material: blood, obtained before dendritic cell vaccination. The receptors originated from a human donor with glioblastoma.

This chain connects TRBV5-4 to TRBJ1-3; D not certain. This CDR3 spans 14 amino acids. CDR1 and CDR2 from the germline V gene are SGHNT and YYREEE (reference sequence). The V gene lost 1 base and the J gene lost 4 bases, with 9 bases spanning the gap. As DNA, the CDR3 is TGTGCCAGCAGCTTGCGGGATTTCGGAAACACCATATATTTT. This codes for CASSLRDFGNTIYF.

In its sample, this clone was seen once. V is TRBV9 and J is TRBJ2-1, with 7 positions matching TRBD1. Germline V CDR1 and CDR2: SGDLS, YYNGEE. Trimming took 0 bases from V and 6 from J; bases not matched to a gene: 9. The CDR3 is 16 residues long. In DNA form, the CDR3 reads TGTGCCAGCAGCGTAGGAAGGACAGGACTCACCAATGAGCAGTTCTTC. Protein product: CASSVGRTGLTNEQFF.

Here the CDR3 DNA reads TGTGCCAGCAGTTTCTGGCAGGTCGACGAGCAGTACTTC. Its protein is CASSFWQVDEQYF. This sequence joins TRBV28 and TRBJ2-7; D remains ambiguous. Germline CDR1 and CDR2: MDHEN and SYDVKM. There are 13 residues in the CDR3. V dropped 3 bases and J dropped 5 bases, with 11 bases sitting between them.

The chain carries TRBV5-4 and TRBJ2-7; D possibly corresponds to TRBD2 (5 bases). The CDR3 covers 14 residues. V gave up 4 bases and J gave up 1 base, with 12 bases separating them. Germline V CDR1 and CDR2: SGHNT, YYREEE (reference sequence). The CDR3, as DNA: TGTGCCAGCAGCACCGGACTGGAGTCCTACGAGCAGTACTTC. It yields the protein CASSTGLESYEQYF.

The chain links TRBV10-3 to TRBJ2-7, with TRBD2 matching 8 bases. The germline gives CDR1 ENHRY, CDR2 SYGVKD. There are 15 residues in the CDR3. V was clipped by 7 bases and J by 1 base; unmatched bases: 9. The CDR3 sequence: CAITPAGVNSYEQYF. DNA for the CDR3: TGTGCCATCACCCCAGCGGGGGTAAATTCCTACGAGCAGTACTTC.

This rearrangement joins TRBV15 to TRBJ2-1; a possible D gene is TRBD1 (5 bases). The CDR3 is 15 residues long. CDR1 is LNHNV and CDR2 is YYDKDF in the germline V gene (reference sequence). The germline V and J ends were trimmed by 6 bases and 3 bases, with 15 bases remaining between them. The chain's CDR3 is CATRQGAQVYNEQFF. In nucleotides, the CDR3 is TGTGCCACCAGGCAAGGGGCGCAAGTCTACAATGAGCAGTTCTTC. Supplemented by reference TRBV15 and TRBJ2-1, the full variable domain reads DAMVIQNPRYQVTQFGKPVTLSCSQTLNHNVMYWYQQKSSQAPKLLFHYYDKDFNNEADTPDNFQSRRPNTSFCFLDIRSPGLGDTAMYLCATRQGAQVYNEQFFGPGTRLTVL.

The rearrangement joins TRBV7-9 to TRBJ1-6; the D is unclear. This CDR3 comprises 15 residues. In germline, CDR1 is SEHNR, CDR2 FQNEAQ (reference sequence). Deletions cut 1 base from V and 9 bases from J, with 13 bases between. The CDR3 DNA reads TGTGCCAGCAGCTTAGGAGGCGTCAGTTCTTCACCCCTCCACTTT. Its translation: CASSLGGVSSSPLHF.

This clone appeared a few times. The chain is built from TRBV27 and TRBJ1-5; TRBD1 agrees at 8 bases. CDR1 and CDR2 (germline): MNHEY, SMNVEV (reference sequence). V trimming: 5 bases; J trimming: 0 bases; junction bases outside the gene matches: 6. The CDR3 totals 16 residues. The CDR3 DNA reads as TGTGCCAGCAGTGCATGGACAGGGCTTAGCAATCAGCCCCAGCATTTT. The encoded protein is CASSAWTGLSNQPQHF.

The CDR3 sequence is CASSPPGGREADTQYF. CDR3 coding DNA: TGTGCCAGCAGCCCTCCGGGGGGCCGCGAGGCAGATACGCAGTATTTT. The V and J genes are TRBV9 and TRBJ2-3; possible D gene TRBD2, 7 bases. The CDR3 sequence is 16 residues long. The ends were cut back, 4 bases at V and 4 bases at J, with 19 bases in the middle. The germline CDR1 and CDR2 sequences are SGDLS and YYNGEE.

A single count supports this clone. The chain joins TRBV7-6 to TRBJ1-6; D gene uncertain. CDR3 length: 16 amino acids. Trimming stripped 5 bases from V and 4 bases from J, with 15 bases between. Germline CDR1 reads SGHVS; CDR2 reads FNYEAQ. CDR3 residues: CASSPGVLQYNSPLHF. Here the CDR3 DNA reads TGTGCCAGCAGCCCCGGGGTCCTTCAATATAATTCACCCCTCCACTTT.

The gene calls are TRBV5-6 and TRBJ1-2; D ambiguous. Germline V gene sequence: CDR1 SGHDT, CDR2 YYEEEE. Deletions cut 2 bases from V and 1 base from J, with 9 bases between. This CDR3 has 14 amino acids. In DNA, the CDR3 is TGTGCCAGCAGCTTTTCCAGGATTAACTATGGCTACACCTTC. Translated, it gives CASSFSRINYGYTF. The variable domain in full, with the rest retrieved from reference TRBV5-6 and TRBJ1-2, is DAGVTQSPTHLIKTRGQQVTLRCSPKSGHDTVSWYQQALGQGPQFIFQYYEEEERQRGNFPDRFSGHQFPNYSSELNVNALLLGDSALYLCASSFSRINYGYTFGSGTRLTVV.

The chain links TRBV27 to TRBJ2-2, with a tentative D call TRBD1 (6 bases). There are 15 residues in the CDR3. Trimming removed 5 bases at V and 4 bases at J, with 14 bases between. Germline V gene data show CDR1 as MNHEY and CDR2 as SMNVEV (reference sequence). The CDR3 region is CASSTRDMGTGELFF. As DNA, the CDR3 is TGTGCCAGCAGTACCAGGGACATGGGCACCGGGGAGCTGTTTTTT.

The chain couples TRBV7-3 to TRBJ2-7; possible D gene TRBD2, 5 bases. The germline gives CDR1 SGHTA, CDR2 FQGTGA. CDR3 length: 15 amino acids. The ends were cut back, 3 bases at V and 0 bases at J, with 12 bases in the middle. The CDR3 coding sequence is TGTGCCAGCAGCTTGTCTTCGGGGAGCTCCTACGAGCAGTACTTC. This gives the protein CASSLSSGSSYEQYF. Using reference TRBV7-3 and TRBJ2-7 for the parts outside the CDR3, the full variable domain is GAGVSQTPSNKVTEKGKYVELRCDPISGHTALYWYRQSLGQGPEFLIYFQGTGAADDSGLPNDRFFAVRPEGSVSTLKIQRTERGDSAVYLCASSLSSGSSYEQYFGPGTRLTVT.

The table lists this clone with a few counts. V is TRBV28 and J is TRBJ1-1; D gene uncertain. Germline CDR1 and CDR2: MDHEN and SYDVKM. The CDR3 contains 13 residues. Between the trimmed V and J ends, which lost 2 bases and 5 bases, there was a span of 9 bases. Here the CDR3 DNA reads TGTGCCAGCAGTTTAACAGATCGGACTGAAGCTTTCTTT. Its translation is CASSLTDRTEAFF.

This clone was seen a single time. This chain connects TRBV4-3 to TRBJ2-4; D unresolved. The germline V gene has CDR1 LGHNA and CDR2 YSLEER. The V end was cut by 0 bases, the J end by 9 bases, with 6 bases between. There are 12 residues in the CDR3. DNA for the CDR3: TGCGCCAGCAGCCAAGAAACGGGCATTCAGTACTTC. Encoded protein: CASSQETGIQYF.

V and J are TRBV7-3 and TRBJ2-1; perhaps TRBD1 as D (5 bases). Germline V gene data show CDR1 as SGHTA and CDR2 as FQGTGA. This CDR3 has 16 residues. The V gene lost 3 bases and the J gene lost 4 bases, with 16 bases spanning the gap. CDR3 region: CASSLSASGWYNEQFF. CDR3 sequence (DNA): TGTGCCAGCAGCTTGTCCGCATCAGGGTGGTACAATGAGCAGTTCTTC.

The J gene is TRBJ2-1, the V gene TRBV14, with 8 bases lining up with TRBD1. The CDR3 spans 16 residues. The germline V gene encodes CDR1 SGHDN and CDR2 FVKESK. The V segment lost 4 bases and the J segment 1 base; nucleotides outside the gene matches: 6. The CDR3 loop is CASSPGQGRSYNEQFF. CDR3 nucleotide sequence: TGTGCCAGCAGCCCCGGACAGGGTCGGTCCTACAATGAGCAGTTCTTC.

This chain joins TRBV27 and TRBJ1-2; possibly TRBD1 for D (5 bases). The length of the CDR3 is 15 residues. Trimming cost V 6 bases and J 4 bases, with 18 bases left between them. From germline, CDR1 is MNHEY and CDR2 SMNVEV (reference sequence). The CDR3 region has the DNA TGTGCCAGCAGCCCCATAGACAGTTTTAGCTATGGCTACACCTTC. Translating gives CASSPIDSFSYGYTF.

V usage is TRBV4-1 and J usage is TRBJ2-7, with TRBD2 matching 12 bases. Germline V lookup: CDR1 MGHRA, CDR2 YSYEKL. The CDR3 totals 17 residues. V trimming: 0 bases; J trimming: 7 bases; junction bases outside the gene matches: 10. This CDR3 is CASSQDILAGGPGEQYF. CDR3 DNA sequence: TGCGCCAGCAGCCAAGATATCCTAGCGGGAGGGCCAGGGGAGCAGTACTTC.

The V and J genes are TRBV7-9 and TRBJ2-7, with 8 bases matching TRBD1. V lost 1 base to trimming and J lost 3 bases; unmatched junction nucleotides: 11. The CDR3 consists of 17 residues. The germline V gene has CDR1 SEHNR and CDR2 FQNEAQ (reference sequence). CDR3 loop: CASSLGGAGGDYYEQYF. The CDR3 DNA sequence: TGTGCCAGCAGCTTAGGGGGGGCAGGGGGCGACTACTACGAGCAGTACTTC.

The J gene is TRBJ2-7, the V gene TRBV18; D is ambiguous. CDR1 and CDR2 (germline): KGHSH, LQKENI. The V and J ends lost 3 bases and 3 bases respectively, with 9 bases between them. The CDR3 runs to 13 residues. CDR3 amino acids: CASSPLGNYEQYF. CDR3 bases: TGTGCCAGCTCACCCCTAGGAAACTACGAGCAGTACTTC.

This rearrangement joins TRBV18 to TRBJ2-2, with 10 bases that match TRBD2. The ends lost 3 bases at V and 2 bases at J; junction bases unmatched: 3. This CDR3 comprises 16 residues. Germline CDR1 KGHSH, CDR2 LQKENI. The DNA of the CDR3 is TGTGCCAGCTCACCCGGACTAGCGGTAAACACCGGGGAGCTGTTTTTT. Protein product: CASSPGLAVNTGELFF.

J is TRBJ2-1 and V is TRBV18, with D possibly being TRBD2 (7 bases). Germline V gives CDR1 KGHSH, CDR2 LQKENI. This CDR3 is built from 14 residues. Trimming stripped 6 bases from V and 8 bases from J, with 17 bases between. The CDR3 sequence: CASSVREGEDEQFF. The DNA of the CDR3 is TGTGCCAGCTCCGTCAGGGAGGGGGAGGATGAGCAGTTCTTC.

This chain joins TRBV14 and TRBJ1-5; D is undetermined. This CDR3 comprises 19 residues. The V gene lost 1 base and the J gene lost 4 bases, with 23 bases spanning the gap. Germline V gene data show CDR1 as SGHDN and CDR2 as FVKESK. The CDR3 is CASSQVARWSVAWNQPQHF. The CDR3 DNA is TGTGCCAGCAGCCAAGTGGCACGGTGGAGTGTGGCCTGGAATCAGCCCCAGCATTTT.

This chain joins TRBV19 and TRBJ2-5; 15 nucleotides match TRBD2. Trimming at V came to 1 base and at J to 5 bases, leaving 2 bases not matched to a gene. CDR1 is LNHDA and CDR2 is SQIVND in the germline V gene (reference sequence). The CDR3 consists of 16 residues. The CDR3 bases are TGTGCCAGTAGTATAGCCGGGACTAGCGGGGGGGAGACCCAGTACTTC. Translated: CASSIAGTSGGETQYF.

This sequence joins TRBV5-1 and TRBJ2-7; D perhaps matches TRBD2 (6 bases). Trimming left V 4 bases short and J 6 bases short, with 17 bases between. The CDR3 spans 14 residues. CDR1 SGHRS and CDR2 YFSETQ come from the germline V gene. This CDR3 is CASSPWTTPSEQYF. The CDR3 bases are TGCGCCAGCAGCCCATGGACTACCCCGTCCGAGCAGTACTTC.